Presented here are 28 T cell receptor beta chains from one specimen sequenced in a study of T cell changes during pregnancy in multiple sclerosis. Assay used: immunoSEQ multiplex PCR; TCRdb lists only in-frame clones, some missing. Among around 85,000 clones listed, about 89% were seen once. The material was PBMCs, obtained in the first trimester of pregnancy. The receptors were sampled from a female donor in good health, serving as a control in a pregnancy study. Some clones in this sample may be carry-over from other donors' samples.

The J gene is TRBJ1-1, the V gene TRBV7-7, with TRBD1 matching over 10 bases. CDR3 length: 16 residues. Germline trimming cut 7 bases from V and 3 bases from J; bases unmatched to any gene: 11. The germline V gene has CDR1 SSHAT and CDR2 FNYEAQ (reference sequence). The DNA for the CDR3 is TGTGCCAGCACCAACCGGGACAGGGGCTGGGACACTGAAGCTTTCTTT. Amino acid sequence: CASTNRDRGWDTEAFF.

V and J are TRBV21-1 and TRBJ1-5; the listed D gene, TRBD1, was not tested against the DNA. TRBV21-1 is marked as a pseudogene. The CDR3 covers 15 residues. CDR3 sequence reads: CASSKRTGRNQPQHF. As DNA, the CDR3 is TGTGCCAGCAGCAAAAGGACAGGGAGGAATCAGCCCCAGCATTTT.

V usage is TRBV5-1 and J usage is TRBJ2-6; D is perhaps TRBD2 (6 bases). V lost 1 base, J lost 1 base, and 12 bases lay in between. CDR1 and CDR2 (germline): SGHRS, YFSETQ. This CDR3 comprises 17 residues. This CDR3 reads CASSLMEGRSGANVLTF. CDR3 DNA sequence: TGCGCCAGCAGCTTGATGGAGGGGAGGTCTGGGGCCAACGTCCTGACTTTC.

This clone has just one count. The chain employs TRBV7-2 and TRBJ2-7; 9 bases are a match to TRBD2. CDR1 and CDR2 from the germline V gene are SGHTA and FQGNSA. Trimming at V came to 2 bases and at J to 6 bases, leaving 14 bases not matched to a gene. The CDR3 extends over 17 amino acids. The CDR3 is CASSLFFSDLAGSEQYF. The CDR3 nucleotides read TGTGCCAGCAGCTTATTCTTTAGTGACCTAGCGGGAAGCGAGCAGTACTTC.

The genes are TRBV7-2 and TRBJ2-3; 9 bases fit TRBD2. CDR1 and CDR2 from the germline V gene are SGHTA and FQGNSA. After removal of 5 bases from V and 1 base from J, the junction contained 4 bases not matched to a gene. The CDR3 contains 15 residues. Here the CDR3 DNA reads TGTGCCAGCAGCGGAGTAGCGGGAGGCACAGATACGCAGTATTTT. Its translation: CASSGVAGGTDTQYF.

The chain has TRBV18 and TRBJ1-1; 10 bases line up with TRBD1. Germline V gives CDR1 KGHSH, CDR2 LQKENI. The CDR3 runs to 18 residues. V shed 1 base and J 1 base; nucleotides not matched to a gene: 9. CDR3 sequence: CASSPLAGQGSRNTEAFF. The DNA of the CDR3 is TGTGCCAGCTCACCACTGGCGGGACAGGGGAGTCGGAACACTGAAGCTTTCTTT. Combining the CDR3 with reference TRBV18 and TRBJ1-1 gives the whole variable domain NAGVMQNPRHLVRRRGQEARLRCSPMKGHSHVYWYRQLPEEGLKFMVYLQKENIIDESGMPKERFSAEFPKEGPSILRIQQVVRGDSAAYFCASSPLAGQGSRNTEAFFGQGTRLTVV.

This clone showed up just once. The chain uses TRBV10-1 and TRBJ2-7; TRBD1 matches at 9 bases. The ends lost 3 bases at V and 3 bases at J; junction bases unmatched: 6. CDR3 length equals 15 residues. CDR1 and CDR2 (germline): WNHNN, SYGVQD (reference sequence). The CDR3 reads CASSDRGTGYYEQYF. The CDR3, as DNA: TGCGCCAGCAGTGACCGTGGGACAGGGTACTACGAGCAGTACTTC.

This chain joins TRBV5-1 and TRBJ2-5; D is possibly TRBD1 (6 bases). Trimming took off 2 bases at V and 5 bases at J, with 16 bases between the two ends. Germline CDR1 and CDR2: SGHRS and YFSETQ. CDR3 length: 15 amino acids. CDR3 DNA: TGCGCCAGCAGCTTAACAGGGCGGCCCCAGGAGACCCAGTACTTC. It is translated as CASSLTGRPQETQYF.

The rearrangement joins TRBV19 to TRBJ2-1, with D maybe TRBD2 (5 bases). This CDR3 region has 14 residues. The V gene's germline CDR1 is LNHDA and CDR2 SQIVND (reference sequence). The V gene lost 4 bases and the J gene lost 5 bases, with 12 bases spanning the gap. CDR3 DNA: TGTGCCAGTAGTAGGGTGACCGGGGACAATGAGCAGTTCTTC. Amino acids: CASSRVTGDNEQFF. The full variable domain, with the rest looked up from reference TRBV19 and TRBJ2-1, is DGGITQSPKYLFRKEGQNVTLSCEQNLNHDAMYWYRQDPGQGLRLIYYSQIVNDFQKGDIAEGYSVSREKKESFPLTVTSAQKNPTAFYLCASSRVTGDNEQFFGPGTRLTVL.

The chain employs TRBV7-3 and TRBJ2-3; 11 bases match TRBD1. CDR1 SGHTA and CDR2 FQGTGA come from the germline V gene. The CDR3 covers 15 residues. The ends lost 0 bases at V and 4 bases at J; junction bases unmatched: 0. As DNA, the CDR3 is TGTGCCAGCAGCTTAACGGGACAGGGGGCAGATACGCAGTATTTT. This encodes CASSLTGQGADTQYF.

V and J are TRBV4-1 and TRBJ1-4, with D unresolved. Germline lookup yields CDR1 MGHRA and CDR2 YSYEKL. V shed 1 base and J shed 5 bases, with 17 bases lying between them. The CDR3 consists of 17 residues. The DNA of the CDR3 is TGCGCCAGCAGCCAAGGGCGACGAGGGTTCCCGAATGAAAAACTGTTTTTT. Protein: CASSQGRRGFPNEKLFF.

This clone was recorded a few times. The J gene is TRBJ1-6, the V gene TRBV10-1, with D possibly TRBD1 on 5 matching bases. Germline-derived CDR1 and CDR2 are WNHNN and SYGVQD (reference sequence). CDR3 length equals 14 residues. V dropped 4 bases and J dropped 7 bases, with 11 bases sitting between them. The CDR3 region has the DNA TGCGCCAGCAGTGTGGCAGGGCGGAATTCACCCCTCCACTTT. It is translated as CASSVAGRNSPLHF.

The gene calls are TRBV28 and TRBJ2-5; 8 bases are shared with TRBD1. CDR3 length: 13 amino acids. Trimming took 3 bases from V and 6 from J; bases not matched to a gene: 3. CDR1 is MDHEN and CDR2 is SYDVKM in the germline V gene. CDR3 nucleotides: TGTGCCAGCAGTTTTAGGACAGGGCAGACCCAGTACTTC. It yields the protein CASSFRTGQTQYF.

V gene TRBV18 combines with J gene TRBJ2-7; TRBD2 aligns across 12 bases. Unmatched junction bases numbered 7, after V lost 5 bases and J lost 5 bases. The V gene's germline CDR1 is KGHSH and CDR2 LQKENI. This CDR3 spans 15 amino acids. CDR3 DNA sequence: TGTGCCAGCTCAACTCGACTAGCGGGAGATAACGAGCAGTACTTC. It specifies CASSTRLAGDNEQYF. Supplemented by reference TRBV18 and TRBJ2-7, the full variable domain reads NAGVMQNPRHLVRRRGQEARLRCSPMKGHSHVYWYRQLPEEGLKFMVYLQKENIIDESGMPKERFSAEFPKEGPSILRIQQVVRGDSAAYFCASSTRLAGDNEQYFGPGTRLTVT.

J is TRBJ1-6 and V is TRBV21-1; the table's D call, TRBD1, has no DNA check behind it. TRBV21-1 is flagged as a pseudogene. The CDR3 spans 15 residues. The CDR3 reads CASSAWDRANSPLHF. CDR3 DNA sequence: TGTGCCAGCAGCGCCTGGGACAGGGCGAATTCACCCCTCCACTTT.

The CDR3 sequence: CASSLSLARGRETQYF. CDR3 DNA sequence: TGTGCCAGCAGCTTGTCACTAGCGCGGGGGCGGGAGACCCAGTACTTC. The V call is TRBV7-8, the J call TRBJ2-5; a possible D gene is TRBD2 (7 bases). Trimming pared 3 bases from V and 5 bases from J, leaving 19 bases between. Germline V lookup: CDR1 SGHVS, CDR2 FQNEAQ. The length of the CDR3 is 16 residues.

The chain has TRBV4-2 and TRBJ2-2; TRBD2 aligns across 10 bases. Trimming took 0 bases from V and 2 from J; bases not matched to a gene: 6. Germline CDR1 and CDR2: LGHNA and YNFKEQ. The CDR3 covers 18 residues. As DNA, the CDR3 is TGTGCCAGCAGCCAAGACGTACTAGCGGGACTTAACACCGGGGAGCTGTTTTTT. This encodes CASSQDVLAGLNTGELFF.

The chain uses TRBV6-6 and TRBJ2-3; TRBD1 aligns across 8 bases. Germline V gene data show CDR1 as MNHNY and CDR2 as SVGAGI (reference sequence). CDR3 length: 16 residues. Trimming removed 6 bases from V and 2 bases from J; junction bases left unmatched: 10. This CDR3 reads CASSPTDRGDTDTQYF. The CDR3 DNA follows: TGTGCCAGCAGCCCAACTGACAGGGGAGACACAGATACGCAGTATTTT.

The chain recombines TRBV11-3 with TRBJ1-1; TRBD1 might be the D (5 bases). V was cut by 4 bases and J by 1 base, with 7 bases left in between. Germline V gene lookup returns CDR1 SGHNT and CDR2 YENEEA. This CDR3 has 13 amino acids. The CDR3 loop is CASSSQGNTEAFF. The CDR3 DNA reads as TGTGCCAGCAGCTCTCAGGGGAACACTGAAGCTTTCTTT.

This clone was found a few times. J is TRBJ2-7 and V is TRBV14; D is perhaps TRBD2 (6 bases). Germline CDR1 is SGHDN and CDR2 is FVKESK. The V end was cut by 1 base, the J end by 9 bases, with 16 bases between. This CDR3 spans 14 amino acids. The DNA for the CDR3 is TGTGCCAGCAGCCAAGTAACGGGAGTGAGGGTGCAGTACTTC. Residues: CASSQVTGVRVQYF. Full variable domain (missing parts from reference TRBV14 and TRBJ2-7): EAGVTQFPSHSVIEKGQTVTLRCDPISGHDNLYWYRRVMGKEIKFLLHFVKESKQDESGMPNNRFLAERTGGTYSTLKVQPAELEDSGVYFCASSQVTGVRVQYFGPGTRLTVT.

This chain uses TRBV7-2 with TRBJ2-3; D remains ambiguous. The germline gives CDR1 SGHTA, CDR2 FQGNSA. The CDR3 sequence is 12 residues long. Trimming stripped 5 bases from V and 5 bases from J, with 8 bases between. The CDR3 sequence: CASSPLRDTQYF. The CDR3 DNA sequence: TGTGCCAGCAGCCCCCTCCGAGATACGCAGTATTTT.

The chain combines TRBV5-4 with TRBJ2-2; 7 bases are shared with TRBD1. The CDR3 length is 17 residues. Germline CDR1 is SGHNT and CDR2 is YYREEE (reference sequence). Germline trimming cut 4 bases from V and 2 bases from J; bases unmatched to any gene: 11. The CDR3 reads CASSRFNRGRNTGELFF. The CDR3 DNA sequence: TGTGCCAGCAGCCGATTCAACAGGGGTCGAAACACCGGGGAGCTGTTTTTT.

This clone has just one count. V usage is TRBV11-2 and J usage is TRBJ2-2; maybe TRBD2 (6 bases). The CDR3 consists of 13 residues. Trimming cost V 7 bases and J 4 bases, with 10 bases left between them. CDR1 is SGHAT, CDR2 FQNNGV, per germline. This chain's CDR3 is CASKALATGELFF. Here the CDR3 DNA reads TGTGCCAGCAAAGCACTAGCCACCGGGGAGCTGTTTTTT.

The chain links TRBV6-5 to TRBJ1-1; no clear D. The CDR3 is made up of 13 amino acids. Trimming took off 0 bases at V and 11 bases at J, with 13 bases between the two ends. Germline V gene lookup returns CDR1 MNHEY and CDR2 SVGAGI. The CDR3 here is CASSYSPGSHAFF. CDR3 DNA: TGTGCCAGCAGTTACTCGCCGGGGTCACACGCTTTCTTT.

This clone has a handful of counts. This rearrangement joins TRBV27 to TRBJ2-1; 7 bases are a match to TRBD2. This CDR3 is 16 amino acids long. The V gene end was trimmed by 4 bases and the J gene end by 0 bases; junction bases not matched to a gene: 6. Looked up from germline, CDR1 is MNHEY and CDR2 is SMNVEV (reference sequence). DNA for the CDR3: TGTGCCAGCAGTTCCCTGGGGGGGAGCTCCTACAATGAGCAGTTCTTC. Translating it yields CASSSLGGSSYNEQFF.

The chain joins TRBV19 to TRBJ1-5, with D possibly being TRBD1 (5 bases). CDR3 length: 15 residues. The germline V gene encodes CDR1 LNHDA and CDR2 SQIVND (reference sequence). The V end lost 1 base, the J end lost 3 bases, and 10 bases lay between the germline ends. The CDR3 loop reads CASSIVGGYNQPQHF. The CDR3 DNA follows: TGTGCCAGTAGTATAGTCGGGGGATACAATCAGCCCCAGCATTTT.

J is TRBJ2-5 and V is TRBV14; D is uncertain. The V end lost 2 bases, the J end lost 5 bases, and 6 bases lay between the germline ends. CDR3 length: 12 residues. From germline, CDR1 is SGHDN and CDR2 FVKESK. The CDR3 reads CASSQFAETQYF. The CDR3 DNA reads TGTGCCAGCAGCCAATTCGCGGAGACCCAGTACTTC.

The rearrangement links TRBV28 to TRBJ1-5; 7 nucleotides line up with TRBD1. CDR3 length: 14 amino acids. Trimming cost V 6 bases and J 4 bases; bases outside gene matches: 6. CDR1 and CDR2 (germline): MDHEN, SYDVKM. The CDR3 spells CASSRGQRNQPQHF. CDR3 nucleotides: TGTGCCAGCAGCCGGGGACAGAGAAATCAGCCCCAGCATTTT.